These 14 T cell receptor beta chains were all obtained from the same sample, sequenced in a study of T cell responses to AZD1222 COVID-19 vaccine (dated by TCRdb to about 2021). Receptor libraries were prepared by the immunoSEQ multiplex PCR assay. TCRdb retrieved this table from immuneACCESS and kept in-frame rearrangements only. Not all clones are present; in checked studies, unresolved V genes account for under half, and no reason is known for the remainder. For this sample the table gives roughly 110,000 clones, of which 85% to 90% were detected only once. The top ten constitute around 12% of the sample. Interpreted using the paper, the time point label stands for: baseline before first vaccination. The input for sequencing was peripheral blood, taken on day 0 of AZD1222 vaccination. The receptors shown here come from an adult in good health.

The genes are TRBV2 and TRBJ1-5; D uncertain. The CDR3 runs to 15 residues. V was clipped by 3 bases and J by 1 base, with 10 bases between them. CDR1 and CDR2 from the germline V gene are SNHLY and FYNNEI. CDR3 sequence (DNA): TGTGCCAGCAGTGAGGAAGGGAAGAGCAATCAGCCCCAGCATTTT. Translated: CASSEEGKSNQPQHF. Drawing the rest from reference TRBV2 and TRBJ1-5, the complete variable domain is EPEVTQTPSHQVTQMGQEVILRCVPISNHLYFYWYRQILGQKVEFLVSFYNNEISEKSEIFDDQFSVERPDGSNFTLKIRSTKLEDSAMYFCASSEEGKSNQPQHFGDGTRLSIL.

This clone has only one observation. The chain employs TRBV28 and TRBJ1-5, with a weak D call TRBD1 (6 bases). The germline CDR1 and CDR2 sequences are MDHEN and SYDVKM. The CDR3 is made up of 18 amino acids. Trimming left V 9 bases short and J 0 bases short, with 24 bases between. The CDR3 loop reads CASVGGGGGDYSNQPQHF. The CDR3 coding sequence is TGTGCCAGTGTTGGGGGTGGGGGGGGCGATTATAGCAATCAGCCCCAGCATTTT.

This chain connects TRBV12-3 or TRBV12-4 to TRBJ1-1; D call uncertain. This CDR3 has 13 amino acids. Deletions cut 3 bases from V and 1 base from J, with 6 bases between. CDR3 sequence (DNA): TGTGCCAGCAGTTTTGCGGCGAACACTGAAGCTTTCTTT. Its protein product is CASSFAANTEAFF.

The gene calls are TRBV15 and TRBJ2-3, with a tentative D call TRBD2 (5 bases). Germline CDR1 and CDR2: LNHNV and YYDKDF (reference sequence). The CDR3 is 14 amino acids. Trimming stripped 2 bases from V and 4 bases from J, with 10 bases between. This CDR3 is CATSRSGSADTQYF. The CDR3 DNA reads TGTGCCACCAGCAGATCGGGGAGCGCAGATACGCAGTATTTT.

The rearrangement links TRBV30 to TRBJ1-1; maybe TRBD1 (6 bases). V was clipped by 1 base and J by 4 bases, with 13 bases between them. Germline V gives CDR1 GTSNPN, CDR2 SVGIG (reference sequence). CDR3 size: 14 residues. The CDR3 reads CAWSGGSRGTEAFF. CDR3 sequence (DNA): TGTGCCTGGAGTGGTGGCAGCAGGGGCACTGAAGCTTTCTTT.

Concerning this clone: Other DNA sequences in the same sample also yield this CDR3. The V call is TRBV9, the J call TRBJ2-3; D is perhaps TRBD2 (6 bases). Germline values: CDR1 SGDLS, CDR2 YYNGEE. V was clipped by 4 bases and J by 6 bases, with 12 bases between them. The CDR3 is 13 residues long. CDR3: CASSPRLVDTQYF. The CDR3 DNA reads as TGTGCCAGCAGCCCCCGACTAGTTGATACGCAGTATTTT.

The chain joins TRBV21-1 to TRBJ2-7; TRBD2 was called by the table and not checked on the DNA. TRBV21-1 is a documented pseudogene. CDR3 length equals 23 residues. CDR3 amino acids: CASRNEVPFGLAGGRGSSYEQYF. For the CDR3, the DNA is TGTGCCAGCAGGAATGAGGTCCCGTTTGGACTAGCGGGAGGGCGTGGCAGCTCCTACGAGCAGTACTTC.

The V call is TRBV2, the J call TRBJ1-5, with D perhaps matching TRBD1 (5 bases). Trimming left V 6 bases short and J 3 bases short, with 18 bases between. The CDR3 loop spans 16 amino acids. Germline loops: CDR1 SNHLY, CDR2 FYNNEI. CDR3 residues: CASSAVGGVHNQPQHF. DNA of the CDR3: TGTGCCAGCAGCGCCGTCGGGGGGGTCCACAATCAGCCCCAGCATTTT.

The chain recombines TRBV9 with TRBJ1-6; D perhaps matches TRBD1 (6 bases). Germline V lookup: CDR1 SGDLS, CDR2 YYNGEE. This CDR3 spans 14 amino acids. V shed 5 bases and J shed 7 bases, with 13 bases lying between them. CDR3 loop: CASSVKGGNSPLHF. The CDR3 DNA sequence: TGTGCCAGCAGTGTTAAGGGGGGAAATTCACCCCTCCACTTT.

J is TRBJ1-5 and V is TRBV10-3; no reliable D call. This CDR3 is 13 amino acids long. Germline V CDR1 and CDR2: ENHRY, SYGVKD. V dropped 4 bases and J dropped 3 bases, with 7 bases sitting between them. The CDR3: CAISGGLNQPQHF. CDR3 in DNA: TGTGCCATCAGTGGTGGCCTCAATCAGCCCCAGCATTTT.

CDR3 residues: CASGGREQFF. The CDR3 coding sequence is TGTGCTAGCGGGGGGAGGGAGCAGTTCTTC. The chain has TRBV27 and TRBJ2-1, with TRBD2 matching over 10 bases. Germline CDR1 reads MNHEY; CDR2 reads SMNVEV (reference sequence). The CDR3 is 10 residues long.

The chain links TRBV7-5 to TRBJ2-1; whether TRBD2, the table's D call, matches the DNA was not checked. TRBV7-5 is reported as a pseudogene. This CDR3 spans 15 amino acids. CDR3 nucleotides: TGTGCCAGAAGCTTAGTCAGACTAGCGGTCGGTGAGCAGTTCTTC. It codes for CARSLVRLAVGEQFF.

The V call is TRBV19, the J call TRBJ1-4; no reliable D call. The CDR3 has 12 residues. Deletions cut 4 bases from V and 3 bases from J, with 3 bases between. Germline V gene sequence: CDR1 LNHDA, CDR2 SQIVND (reference sequence). The CDR3 spells CASSNSNEKLFF. In nucleotides, the CDR3 is TGTGCCAGTAGTAACTCTAATGAAAAACTGTTTTTT.

V usage is TRBV2 and J usage is TRBJ2-2, with 13 bases matching TRBD2. After removal of 3 bases from V and 5 bases from J, the junction contained 0 bases not matched to a gene. The germline gives CDR1 SNHLY, CDR2 FYNNEI. The CDR3 sequence is 15 residues long. The CDR3 region is CASSEGLAGTGELFF. DNA of the CDR3: TGTGCCAGCAGTGAGGGACTAGCGGGGACCGGGGAGCTGTTTTTT.